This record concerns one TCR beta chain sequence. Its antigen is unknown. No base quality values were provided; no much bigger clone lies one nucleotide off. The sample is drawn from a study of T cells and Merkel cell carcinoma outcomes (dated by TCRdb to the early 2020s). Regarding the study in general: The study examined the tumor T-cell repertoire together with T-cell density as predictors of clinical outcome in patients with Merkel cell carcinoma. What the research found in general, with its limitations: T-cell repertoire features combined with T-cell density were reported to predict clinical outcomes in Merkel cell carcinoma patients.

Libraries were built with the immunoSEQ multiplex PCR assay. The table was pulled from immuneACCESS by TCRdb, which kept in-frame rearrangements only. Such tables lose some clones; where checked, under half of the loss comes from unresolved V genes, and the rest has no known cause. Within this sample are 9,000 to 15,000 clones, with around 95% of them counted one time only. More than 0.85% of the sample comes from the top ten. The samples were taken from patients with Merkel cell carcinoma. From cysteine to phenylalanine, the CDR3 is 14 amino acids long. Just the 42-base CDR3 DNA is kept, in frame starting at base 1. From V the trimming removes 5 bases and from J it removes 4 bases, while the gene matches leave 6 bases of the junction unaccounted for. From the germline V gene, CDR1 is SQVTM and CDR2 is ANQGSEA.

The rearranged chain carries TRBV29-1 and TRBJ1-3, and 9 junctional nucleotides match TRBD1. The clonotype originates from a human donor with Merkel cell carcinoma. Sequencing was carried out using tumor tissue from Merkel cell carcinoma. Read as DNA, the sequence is TGCAGCGTTTGGGGGACAGGGTCCGGAAACACCATATATTTT. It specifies CSVWGTGSGNTIYF. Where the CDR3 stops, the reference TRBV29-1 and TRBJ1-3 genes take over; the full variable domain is SAVISQKPSRDICQRGTSLTIQCQVDSQVTMMFWYRQQPGQSLTLIATANQGSEATYESGFVIDKFPISRPNLTFSTLTVSNMSPEDSSIYLCSVWGTGSGNTIYFGEGSWLTVV.